This note documents a single TCR beta chain sequence. Its matching antigen is unknown. The sample comes from a study of T cells after posttransplantation cyclophosphamide. Broader study findings: Later post-transplant blood repertoires were often dominated by donor CD8+ memory clones. TRB overlap between skin or GI tissue T cells and blood was limited. TRB clonality was highly associated with recipient CMV seropositivity and reactivation.

The germline V and J ends were trimmed by 6 bases and 7 bases, with 9 bases remaining between them. This CDR3 region has 11 residues. Germline loops: CDR1 LGHNT, CDR2 FRNRAP. Methotrexate plus calcineurin inhibitor accompanied controls' myeloablative marrow transplants; sampling was 1 year later. The repertoire was sequenced with immunoSEQ multiplex PCR; TCRdb's copy has only in-frame clones and lacks some. The sample holds 20,000 to 25,000 clones, over 75% seen once. The chain links TRBV12-5 to TRBJ1-2; D possibly corresponds to TRBD1 (6 bases). Sequencing used PBMCs, obtained around 390 days after allogeneic stem cell transplant with calcineurin inhibitor and methotrexate. The receptor was derived from a female patient in her thirties or forties who received an allogeneic stem cell transplant from an unrelated donor, was CMV-positive, and had acute and chronic GVHD. Some T cells may trace back to the graft donor. The CDR3 loop reads CASGAGVGYTF. The CDR3 bases are TGTGCTAGTGGGGCAGGGGTTGGCTACACCTTC.